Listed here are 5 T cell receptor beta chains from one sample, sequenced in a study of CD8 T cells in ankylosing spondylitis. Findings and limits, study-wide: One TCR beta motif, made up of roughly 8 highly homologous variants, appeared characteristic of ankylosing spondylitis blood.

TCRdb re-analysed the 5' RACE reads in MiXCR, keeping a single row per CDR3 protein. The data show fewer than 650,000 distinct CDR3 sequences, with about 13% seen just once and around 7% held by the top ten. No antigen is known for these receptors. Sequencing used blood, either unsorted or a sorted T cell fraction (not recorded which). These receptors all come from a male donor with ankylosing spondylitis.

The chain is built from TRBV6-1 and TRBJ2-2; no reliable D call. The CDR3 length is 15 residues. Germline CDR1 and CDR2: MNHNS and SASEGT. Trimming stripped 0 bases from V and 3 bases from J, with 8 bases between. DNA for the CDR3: TGTGCCAGCAGTGAAGCGCAGGCATACACCGGGGAGCTGTTTTTT. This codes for CASSEAQAYTGELFF.

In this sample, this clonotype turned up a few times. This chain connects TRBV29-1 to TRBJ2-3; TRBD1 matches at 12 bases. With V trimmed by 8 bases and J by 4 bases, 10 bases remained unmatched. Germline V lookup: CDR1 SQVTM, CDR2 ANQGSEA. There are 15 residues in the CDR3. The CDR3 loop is CSTPPGTGGADTQYF. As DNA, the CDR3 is TGCAGCACACCCCCCGGGACAGGGGGCGCAGATACGCAGTATTTT.

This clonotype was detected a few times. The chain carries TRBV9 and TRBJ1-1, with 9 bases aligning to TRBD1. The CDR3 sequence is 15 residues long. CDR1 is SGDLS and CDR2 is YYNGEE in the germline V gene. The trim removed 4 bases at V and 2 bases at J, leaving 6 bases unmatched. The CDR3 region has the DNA TGTGCCAGCAGCTGGGGACAGGGATCAAACACTGAAGCTTTCTTT. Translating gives CASSWGQGSNTEAFF.

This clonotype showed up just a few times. This chain's CDR3 is CASSDRQGFRDTQYF. The DNA of the CDR3 is TGCGCCAGCAGCGATAGACAGGGGTTTAGGGATACGCAGTATTTT. This chain links TRBV5-1 with TRBJ2-3; 8 bases match TRBD1. The CDR3 loop spans 15 amino acids. Germline V gene data show CDR1 as SGHRS and CDR2 as YFSETQ. The trim removed 4 bases at V and 6 bases at J, leaving 10 bases unmatched.

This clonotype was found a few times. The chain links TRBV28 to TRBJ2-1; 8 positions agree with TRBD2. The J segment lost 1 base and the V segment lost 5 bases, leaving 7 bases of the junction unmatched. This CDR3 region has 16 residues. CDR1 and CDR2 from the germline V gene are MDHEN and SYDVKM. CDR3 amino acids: CASSVWVAGSYNEQFF. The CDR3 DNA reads TGTGCCAGCAGTGTCTGGGTAGCGGGATCCTACAATGAGCAGTTCTTC.